The clone carrying this T cell receptor (beta chain) was detected a few times. Its specificity is not known. The sample belongs to a study of regulatory T cells in long-lasting Graves disease. Findings and caveats of the study: Persistent patients shared more public clonotypes (approximately 2,500) than new patients (nearly 1,000). Patients whose Graves' disease persisted exhibited lower TCR diversity than those newly diagnosed.

CDR1 and CDR2 from the germline V gene are DFQATT and SNEGSKA (reference sequence). V was cut by 0 bases and J by 3 bases, with 15 bases left in between. The CDR3 runs 15 residues. The authors built TCR beta libraries using iRepertoire HTBI primers and Arm-PCR of CDR3 regions. TCRdb used MiXCR to reprocess the multiplex PCR reads, holding one entry per CDR3 protein. The profile shows about 420,000 distinct CDR3 sequences, approximately 16% of them singletons. Noted time point: newly diagnosed GD, antithyroid drugs for less than 3 months. After RNA was extracted from PBMCs, the TCR library was made from it. The same data also contributed to another study, on T cells in Graves' hyperthyroidism and ophthalmopathy. Per that paper: Recently diagnosed hyperthyroidism of less than 2 months' duration affected patients aged 18 to 65. The model identified upcoming ophthalmopathy a median about six months ahead of onset.

Source: peripheral blood mononuclear cells (PBMCs), taken at new diagnosis, from a patient treated with antithyroid drugs. The receptor's source is a woman aged 18-30 years with Graves disease. This chain links TRBV20-1 with TRBJ2-7; D is possibly TRBD2 (6 bases). The CDR3 nucleotides read TGCAGTGCTAGAGATTATACGGGACTCGTCTACGAGCAGTACTTC. Residues: CSARDYTGLVYEQYF.